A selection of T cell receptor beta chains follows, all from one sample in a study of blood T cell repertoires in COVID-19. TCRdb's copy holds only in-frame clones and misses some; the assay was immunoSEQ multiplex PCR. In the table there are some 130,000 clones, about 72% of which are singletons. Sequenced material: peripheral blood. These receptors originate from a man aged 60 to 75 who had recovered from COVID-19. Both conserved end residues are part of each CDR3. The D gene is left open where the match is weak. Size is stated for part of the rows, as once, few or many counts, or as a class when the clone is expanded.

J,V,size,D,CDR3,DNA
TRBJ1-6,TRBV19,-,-,CASSMGRADNSPLHF,TGTGCCAGTAGTATGGGCAGGGCGGATAATTCACCCCTCCACTTT
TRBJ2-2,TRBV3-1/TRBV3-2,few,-,CASSQVSAGELFF,TGTGCCAGCAGCCAAGTATCTGCCGGGGAGCTGTTTTTT
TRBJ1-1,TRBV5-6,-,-,CASSSGFTEAFF,TGTGCCAGCAGTTCAGGGTTCACTGAAGCTTTCTTT
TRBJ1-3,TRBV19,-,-,CASSAAGAWDTIYF,TGTGCCAGTAGTGCCGCAGGGGCGTGGGACACCATATATTTT
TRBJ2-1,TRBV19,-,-,CASSIGGGLTGMEFF,TGTGCCAGTAGTATAGGGGGAGGATTGACAGGGATGGAGTTCTTC
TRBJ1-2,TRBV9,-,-,CASSVGGGAGISDVYTF,TGTGCCAGCAGCGTAGGTGGGGGGGCAGGGATCTCGGACGTTTACACCTTC
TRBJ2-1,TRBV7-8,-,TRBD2,CASRPLAGSSYNEQFF,TGTGCCAGCAGGCCGCTAGCGGGGAGCTCCTACAATGAGCAGTTCTTC
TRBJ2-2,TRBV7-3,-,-,CASSLLAATGELFF,TGTGCCAGCAGCTTACTAGCCGCAACCGGGGAGCTGTTTTTT
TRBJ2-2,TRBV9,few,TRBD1,CASSPRTGGIGELFF,TGTGCCAGCAGCCCTCGGACAGGGGGCATCGGGGAGCTGTTTTTT
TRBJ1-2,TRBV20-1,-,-,CSASNRANYGYTF,TGCAGTGCTAGTAACAGGGCCAACTATGGCTACACCTTC
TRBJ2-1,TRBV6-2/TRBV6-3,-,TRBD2,CASSLSGRAEFF,TGTGCCAGCAGTCTTAGCGGGAGGGCGGAGTTCTTC
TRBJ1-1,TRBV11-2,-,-,CASTHGGAQNTEAFF,TGTGCCAGCACCCACGGAGGGGCACAGAACACTGAAGCTTTCTTT
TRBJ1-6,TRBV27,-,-,CASSFRGGNSPLHF,TGTGCCAGCAGTTTCAGGGGTGGGAATTCACCCCTCCACTTT
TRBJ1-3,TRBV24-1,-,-,CATSAGNTIYF,TGTGCCACCAGTGCGGGAAACACCATATATTTT
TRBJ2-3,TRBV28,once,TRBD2,CASEAGGPTDTQYF,TGTGCCAGCGAAGCGGGAGGGCCCACAGATACGCAGTATTTT
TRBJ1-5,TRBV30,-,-,CAWSPGVGQPQHF,TGTGCCTGGAGTCCAGGGGTAGGCCAGCCCCAGCATTTT
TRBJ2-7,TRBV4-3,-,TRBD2,CASSPSSGGHSYEQYF,TGCGCCAGCAGCCCATCTAGCGGGGGACACTCCTACGAGCAGTACTTC
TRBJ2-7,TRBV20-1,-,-,CSASDSGGYEQYF,TGCAGTGCTAGTGATAGCGGAGGTTACGAGCAGTACTTC
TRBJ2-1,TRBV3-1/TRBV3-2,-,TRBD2,CASSLGLAGGSEQFF,TGTGCCAGCAGCCTCGGACTAGCGGGGGGGAGTGAGCAGTTCTTC
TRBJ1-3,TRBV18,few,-,CASSPSSGQQENTIYF,TGTGCCAGCTCACCATCGAGCGGACAGCAAGAAAACACCATATATTTT
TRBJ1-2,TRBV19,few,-,CASSIDRGGYGYTF,TGTGCCAGTAGTATAGATCGAGGAGGCTATGGCTACACCTTC
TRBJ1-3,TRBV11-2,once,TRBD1,CASSHTGTGGPGNTIYF,TGTGCCAGCAGCCACACCGGGACAGGGGGCCCCGGAAACACCATATATTTT